Listed below are T cell receptor beta chains from one sample, sequenced in a study of blood T cell repertoires in COVID-19. Some clones are missing from TCRdb's copy, which holds only in-frame ones; the method was immunoSEQ multiplex PCR. This table has more than 250,000 clones, around 87% appearing once. Sequencing was done on a sample of PBMCs or T cells enriched from blood (not recorded which). Receptor source: a woman aged 30 to 39 who had recovered from COVID-19. CDR3s include the opening cysteine and the closing phenylalanine or tryptophan. D genes are given only for firm matches. Clone size is stated in some rows and not others, as once, few, many or a class when expanded.

TRBJ1-6	TRBD1	TRBV10-3	.	CAISDKTGPNSPLHF	TGTGCCATCAGTGACAAGACAGGGCCAAATTCACCCCTCCACTTT
TRBJ1-5	.	TRBV5-6	.	CASSLASGRDTNQPQHF	TGTGCCAGCAGCTTGGCCAGTGGCCGGGACACAAATCAGCCCCAGCATTTT
TRBJ1-1	.	TRBV2	.	CASRGTGWGTEAFF	TGTGCCAGCAGGGGAACAGGGTGGGGCACTGAAGCTTTCTTT
TRBJ2-1	.	TRBV7-6	.	CASSKMVAGAHNEQFF	TGTGCCAGCAGCAAAATGGTGGCGGGGGCCCACAATGAGCAGTTCTTC
TRBJ1-1	.	TRBV12-3/TRBV12-4	.	CASSSRRNTEAFF	TGTGCCAGCAGTTCGCGTAGGAACACTGAAGCTTTCTTT
TRBJ1-2	.	TRBV19	.	CASSFSGRPKVSNGYTF	TGTGCCAGTAGTTTCTCAGGGCGGCCAAAAGTATCGAATGGCTACACCTTC
TRBJ2-5	TRBD1	TRBV9	.	CASSVGMTGEYQETQYF	TGTGCCAGCAGCGTAGGGATGACAGGGGAGTACCAAGAGACCCAGTACTTC
TRBJ1-5	TRBD1	TRBV28	.	CASSLKGRGRFQPQHF	TGTGCCAGCAGTTTAAAGGGCAGGGGGCGATTTCAGCCCCAGCATTTT
TRBJ1-2	.	TRBV6-7	.	CASHLQGNGYTF	TGTGCCAGCCACTTACAGGGAAATGGCTACACCTTC
TRBJ1-2	TRBD1	TRBV5-4	.	CASSTPDRGGEGGYTF	TGTGCCAGCAGCACACCGGACAGGGGTGGAGAAGGAGGCTACACCTTC
TRBJ2-5	TRBD2	TRBV7-2	.	CASSLIRMASGGETQYF	TGTGCCAGCAGCTTAATTCGGATGGCTAGCGGGGGGGAGACCCAGTACTTC
TRBJ2-2	.	TRBV5-6	.	CASSLAGPNTGELFF	TGTGCCAGCAGCTTGGCAGGGCCGAACACCGGGGAGCTGTTTTTT
TRBJ1-2	TRBD1	TRBV19	.	CASSINRGTGYTF	TGTGCCAGTAGTATAAACAGGGGAACTGGCTACACCTTC
TRBJ2-1	TRBD2	TRBV2	.	CASRANSGGAYNEQFF	TGTGCCAGCAGGGCTAATAGCGGGGGGGCCTACAATGAGCAGTTCTTC
TRBJ1-3	.	TRBV5-1	once	CASSPVQGGGNTIYF	TGCGCCAGCAGCCCCGTTCAGGGCGGTGGAAACACCATATATTTT
TRBJ2-1	TRBD1	TRBV19	.	CASSLRRQGPNEQFF	TGTGCCAGTAGCCTGCGGCGACAGGGCCCCAATGAGCAGTTCTTC
TRBJ1-1	.	TRBV5-1	.	CASSFDRRNTEAFF	TGCGCCAGCAGCTTCGACAGGCGGAACACTGAAGCTTTCTTT
TRBJ1-2	.	TRBV29-1	.	CSVVGPTGIEGYTF	TGCAGCGTTGTGGGGCCAACAGGGATTGAGGGCTACACCTTC
TRBJ1-5	TRBD1	TRBV19	few	CASRGTDNQPQHF	TGTGCCAGTAGGGGGACAGACAATCAGCCCCAGCATTTT
TRBJ1-2	.	TRBV6-5	.	CASSIEGGGGYTF	TGTGCCAGCTCAATCGAGGGAGGCGGTGGCTACACCTTC
TRBJ1-2	.	TRBV4-2	.	CASSQDPRFAGNYGYTF	TGTGCCAGCAGCCAAGATCCCCGTTTTGCAGGGAACTATGGCTACACCTTC
TRBJ2-4	TRBD2	TRBV19	once	CASSMSTTGGARNIQYF	TGTGCCAGTAGTATGTCGACAACGGGGGGGGCCAGGAACATTCAGTACTTC
TRBJ1-5	.	TRBV6-1	.	CASSEGQALQPQHF	TGTGCCAGCAGTGAAGGACAGGCTTTACAGCCCCAGCATTTT
TRBJ1-1	.	TRBV6-1	.	CASSERGLEAFF	TGTGCCAGCAGTGAACGGGGACTTGAAGCTTTCTTT
TRBJ1-2	.	TRBV7-9	.	CASSPPRKDGYTF	TGTGCCAGCAGCCCGCCGAGGAAGGATGGCTACACCTTC
TRBJ2-7	TRBD2	TRBV5-4	.	CASSPGGIPYEQYF	TGTGCCAGCAGCCCCGGGGGGATTCCCTACGAGCAGTACTTC
TRBJ1-2	.	TRBV6-4	.	CASSDSPGVGGYTF	TGTGCCAGCAGTGACTCTCCGGGAGTCGGGGGCTACACCTTC
TRBJ1-1	.	TRBV4-1	.	CASSQDGAANTEAFF	TGCGCCAGCAGCCAAGATGGGGCGGCGAACACTGAAGCTTTCTTT
TRBJ1-1	.	TRBV23-1	.	CASSRSGRVDTEAFF	TGCGCCAGCAGTCGATCAGGCAGGGTGGACACTGAAGCTTTCTTT
TRBJ1-2	.	TRBV5-5	.	CASSLDSRRVNFYGYTF	TGTGCCAGCAGCTTGGATTCGCGCAGGGTAAACTTCTATGGCTACACCTTC
TRBJ2-7	TRBD2	TRBV23-1	once	CASSQSGGLVVEQYF	TGCGCCAGCAGTCAATCGGGAGGGTTGGTAGTCGAGCAGTACTTC
TRBJ2-2	TRBD1	TRBV29-1	.	CSVGDSNTGELFF	TGCAGCGTTGGGGACAGCAACACCGGGGAGCTGTTTTTT
TRBJ1-4	TRBD1	TRBV2	.	CASSTQGTNEKLFF	TGTGCCAGCAGTACACAGGGGACTAATGAAAAACTGTTTTTT
TRBJ2-7	.	TRBV27	.	CASSLSGVPPFYEQYF	TGTGCCAGCAGTTTATCAGGGGTTCCGCCGTTCTACGAGCAGTACTTC